Below, 9 T cell receptor beta chains from the same sample are listed, as sequenced in a study of blood T cell repertoires in COVID-19. Sequenced by immunoSEQ multiplex PCR; TCRdb stores in-frame clones only, minus some. The sample shows 220,000 or so clones, almost 90% of them seen only once. The sample taken for sequencing was PBMCs or T cells enriched from blood (not recorded which). These receptor sequences come from a woman aged 45-65 years with acute COVID-19.

V gene TRBV19 combines with J gene TRBJ2-2; 7 nucleotides align to TRBD1. Trimming took 1 base from V and 4 from J; bases not matched to a gene: 18. The CDR3 covers 20 residues. CDR1 and CDR2 from the germline V gene are LNHDA and SQIVND (reference sequence). The CDR3 here is CASSIVATFRPGGSTGELFF. In nucleotides, the CDR3 is TGTGCCAGTAGTATAGTGGCGACGTTTCGGCCAGGGGGAAGCACCGGGGAGCTGTTTTTT.

The chain's CDR3 is CASSEQGEGEQYF. CDR3 DNA: TGTGCCAGCAGTGAGCAGGGGGAAGGCGAGCAGTACTTC. The chain has TRBV6-4 and TRBJ2-7, with 7 bases that match TRBD1. The CDR3 extends over 13 amino acids. In germline, CDR1 is MRHNA, CDR2 SNTAGT. V was clipped by 3 bases and J by 6 bases; unmatched bases: 5.

The chain uses TRBV9 and TRBJ1-2; the match to TRBD1 covers 11 bases. V was clipped by 4 bases and J by 6 bases; unmatched bases: 14. The CDR3 is 17 residues long. The V gene's germline CDR1 is SGDLS and CDR2 YYNGEE. The CDR3 nucleotides are TGTGCCAGCAGCCCCCTCGCCCCCGGACAGGGGGCTGATGGCTACACCTTC. This codes for CASSPLAPGQGADGYTF.

The chain carries TRBV11-1 and TRBJ2-7; 14 nucleotides agree with TRBD2. The CDR3 length is 16 residues. The germline V gene encodes CDR1 SGHAT and CDR2 FQDESV (reference sequence). The V gene end was trimmed by 7 bases and the J gene end by 7 bases; junction bases not matched to a gene: 12. The CDR3 reads CASIQSGTSGSGEQYF. For the CDR3, the DNA is TGTGCCAGCATCCAGTCCGGGACTAGCGGGAGTGGTGAGCAGTACTTC.

The count of this clone is one. V gene TRBV24-1 combines with J gene TRBJ2-2; TRBD1 aligns across 9 bases. The junction had 5 bases not matched to a gene; V was cut back by 5 bases and J by 5 bases. Germline-derived CDR1 and CDR2 are KGHDR and SFDVKD. The CDR3 spans 15 residues. As DNA, the CDR3 is TGTGCCACCAGTGTAAGGGACAGGGTAACCGGGGAGCTGTTTTTT. The encoded protein is CATSVRDRVTGELFF.

The chain joins TRBV7-2 to TRBJ2-7; 10 bases are shared with TRBD2. Germline CDR1 reads SGHTA; CDR2 reads FQGNSA. The CDR3 is 15 amino acids. With V trimmed by 4 bases and J by 0 bases, 3 bases remained unmatched. The CDR3 coding sequence is TGTGCCAGCAGCTCGGGACTAGCGAGCTCCTACGAGCAGTACTTC. Translating gives CASSSGLASSYEQYF.

The V call is TRBV4-1, the J call TRBJ1-4; weak D call: TRBD1 (5 bases). Trimming cost V 5 bases and J 0 bases, with 10 bases left between them. The CDR3 runs 15 residues. Germline V gives CDR1 MGHRA, CDR2 YSYEKL. In DNA, the CDR3 is TGCGCCAGCAGCATGCGACAGTCAACTAATGAAAAACTGTTTTTT. It is translated as CASSMRQSTNEKLFF.

Only a few counts were recorded for this clone. The chain employs TRBV5-1 and TRBJ2-3, with D unresolved. CDR3 length: 15 amino acids. CDR1 and CDR2 from the germline V gene are SGHRS and YFSETQ. Trimming removed 5 bases at V and 0 bases at J, with 13 bases between. CDR3 DNA sequence: TGCGCCAGCAGTTTGCAGGCGCCCAGCACAGATACGCAGTATTTT. Encoded protein: CASSLQAPSTDTQYF.

This clone appeared a few times. V usage is TRBV7-9 and J usage is TRBJ1-5; D remains ambiguous. CDR3 length: 12 residues. Germline-derived CDR1 and CDR2 are SEHNR and FQNEAQ (reference sequence). Trimming stripped 0 bases from V and 11 bases from J, with 8 bases between. CDR3: CASSLALGAQHF. CDR3 sequence (DNA): TGTGCCAGCAGCTTAGCTCTAGGAGCCCAGCATTTT.